Each of the 29 T cell receptor beta chains below was sequenced from the same sample in a study of T cell changes during pregnancy in multiple sclerosis. This table comes from immunoSEQ multiplex PCR, and its TCRdb copy is limited to in-frame clones, with some not included. The sample comprises over 100,000 clones, 92% of which are singletons, and 1.5% rests with the top ten. Sequenced material: peripheral blood, taken in the third trimester of pregnancy. Receptors were obtained from a female donor with multiple sclerosis, enrolled in a pregnancy study.

The chain recombines TRBV10-3 with TRBJ2-2, with 10 bases lining up with TRBD2. Trimming at V came to 4 bases and at J to 3 bases, leaving 11 bases not matched to a gene. The CDR3 is made up of 18 amino acids. Germline V CDR1 and CDR2: ENHRY, SYGVKD. The CDR3 spells CAISVIAGGPGDTGELFF. For the CDR3, the DNA is TGTGCCATCAGTGTAATAGCGGGGGGCCCCGGGGACACCGGGGAGCTGTTTTTT.

The chain joins TRBV28 to TRBJ1-1, with D perhaps matching TRBD1 (5 bases). CDR1 and CDR2 (germline): MDHEN, SYDVKM. The V end was cut by 4 bases, the J end by 4 bases, with 13 bases between. The CDR3 runs to 14 residues. The CDR3 spells CASSYTERGTEAFF. As DNA, the CDR3 is TGTGCCAGCAGTTACACCGAAAGGGGCACTGAAGCTTTCTTT.

The J gene is TRBJ2-7, the V gene TRBV6-5; D is uncertain. Trimming removed 8 bases at V and 6 bases at J, with 20 bases between. Germline values: CDR1 MNHEY, CDR2 SVGAGI. The CDR3 spans 14 residues. CDR3 sequence reads: CASALGVDLGEQYF. CDR3 coding DNA: TGTGCCAGCGCCCTCGGTGTCGACTTGGGCGAGCAGTACTTC.

The chain links TRBV21-1 to TRBJ2-1; TRBD2 is the table's D call, not checked against the DNA. TRBV21-1 corresponds to a pseudogene. CDR3 size: 14 residues. This chain's CDR3 is CAPVSLPKYNEQFF. CDR3 coding DNA: TGTGCCCCCGTGAGCCTCCCCAAGTACAATGAGCAGTTCTTC.

This clone was found a few times. This chain uses TRBV28 with TRBJ1-5; D gene unclear. The CDR3 has 18 residues. The germline V gene has CDR1 MDHEN and CDR2 SYDVKM. The V and J ends lost 6 bases and 4 bases respectively, with 25 bases between them. DNA for the CDR3: TGTGCCAGCAGCCGGAGAGCCCCTGGTGTCGTCGGAAATCAGCCCCAGCATTTT. Translated, it gives CASSRRAPGVVGNQPQHF.

V usage is TRBV7-9 and J usage is TRBJ2-7, with 9 bases matching TRBD1. The CDR3 has 15 residues. V lost 5 bases to trimming and J lost 7 bases; unmatched junction nucleotides: 12. CDR1 and CDR2 (germline): SEHNR, FQNEAQ (reference sequence). CDR3 in amino acids: CASSIRITGGGEQYF. The DNA of the CDR3 is TGTGCCAGCAGCATAAGGATAACAGGGGGCGGGGAGCAGTACTTC. Full variable domain (missing parts from reference TRBV7-9 and TRBJ2-7): DTGVSQNPRHKITKRGQNVTFRCDPISEHNRLYWYRQTLGQGPEFLTYFQNEAQLEKSRLLSDRFSAERPKGSFSTLEIQRTEQGDSAMYLCASSIRITGGGEQYFGPGTRLTVT.

The rearrangement links TRBV15 to TRBJ1-1; 7 bases are a match to TRBD1. Germline CDR1 LNHNV, CDR2 YYDKDF (reference sequence). CDR3 length: 15 residues. Germline trimming cut 1 base from V and 6 bases from J; bases unmatched to any gene: 8. The CDR3 bases are TGTGCCACCAGCAGAGGGGGAGAGGGGGCCCCTGAAGCTTTCTTT. Translated, it gives CATSRGGEGAPEAFF.

The V call is TRBV5-1, the J call TRBJ1-2; TRBD1 matches 9 bases. The germline V gene has CDR1 SGHRS and CDR2 YFSETQ. The CDR3 runs to 15 residues. J lost 2 bases, V lost 4 bases, and 6 bases had no gene match. CDR3 in amino acids: CASSPGTGSNYGYTF. Written as DNA, the CDR3 is TGCGCCAGCAGCCCAGGGACAGGGTCCAACTATGGCTACACCTTC.

V is TRBV7-2 and J is TRBJ2-3, with TRBD2 matching 7 bases. From germline, CDR1 is SGHTA and CDR2 FQGNSA. After removal of 4 bases from V and 5 bases from J, the junction contained 6 bases not matched to a gene. This CDR3 region has 14 residues. The CDR3 spells CASSWGGVGDTQYF. For the CDR3, the DNA is TGTGCCAGCAGCTGGGGGGGGGTAGGAGATACGCAGTATTTT.

V is TRBV10-3 and J is TRBJ1-3; TRBD1 matches 10 bases. With 9 bases clipped from V and 2 bases from J, the junction kept 7 bases outside the gene matches. Germline values: CDR1 ENHRY, CDR2 SYGVKD. The CDR3 runs to 15 residues. CDR3 bases: TGTGCCATTACAAGGGGGACAGGGGCTGGAAACACCATATATTTT. Translating gives CAITRGTGAGNTIYF.

The chain has TRBV6-5 and TRBJ1-4, with TRBD1 matching 12 bases. Germline lookup yields CDR1 MNHEY and CDR2 SVGAGI. V lost 0 bases, J lost 8 bases, and 1 base stayed unmatched. The CDR3 has 15 residues. The CDR3 here is CASSYSGQGAEKLFF. DNA of the CDR3: TGTGCCAGCAGTTACTCGGGACAGGGGGCGGAAAAACTGTTTTTT.

The chain links TRBV7-9 to TRBJ2-1, with unresolved D. Germline V gene lookup returns CDR1 SEHNR and CDR2 FQNEAQ (reference sequence). The CDR3 length is 13 residues. Trimming removed 2 bases at V and 7 bases at J, with 9 bases between. DNA for the CDR3: TGTGCCAGCAGCTTAATGACTGTAAATGAGCAGTTCTTC. Translating it yields CASSLMTVNEQFF.

This clone came up once. In DNA form, the CDR3 reads TGTGCCAGCAGTCTCACTAGCGGGAGTAGGGCCGGTGAGCAGTTCTTC. As protein: CASSLTSGSRAGEQFF. The rearrangement joins TRBV27 to TRBJ2-1; 11 bases are a match to TRBD2. The CDR3 spans 16 residues. Losses at the gene ends were 5 bases for V and 9 bases for J; bases not matched to a gene: 12. Germline CDR1 MNHEY, CDR2 SMNVEV (reference sequence).

The chain joins TRBV13 to TRBJ2-1; 9 nucleotides align to TRBD2. With V trimmed by 4 bases and J by 3 bases, 7 bases remained unmatched. This CDR3 region has 16 residues. Germline CDR1 reads PRHDT; CDR2 reads FYEKMQ (reference sequence). CDR3 coding DNA: TGTGCCAGCAGCTCAAGACTAGCGGACCTCTACAATGAGCAGTTCTTC. Residues: CASSSRLADLYNEQFF.

About this clone: Distinct nucleotide sequences in the sample also encode this CDR3. V gene TRBV29-1 combines with J gene TRBJ2-5, with D possibly matching TRBD2 (6 bases). The CDR3 contains 11 residues. Germline values: CDR1 SQVTM, CDR2 ANQGSEA. Between the trimmed V and J ends, which lost 4 bases and 3 bases, there was a span of 6 bases. CDR3 sequence: CSVGREETQYF. The CDR3 region has the DNA TGCAGCGTTGGGAGGGAAGAGACCCAGTACTTC.

The gene calls are TRBV5-1 and TRBJ2-2; 8 bases are shared with TRBD2. The CDR3 runs 15 residues. With V trimmed by 2 bases and J by 6 bases, 6 bases remained unmatched. Germline V gene lookup returns CDR1 SGHRS and CDR2 YFSETQ. CDR3 nucleotide sequence: TGCGCCAGCAGCTTAGGCGGGAGGTTCGCCGGGGAGCTGTTTTTT. Amino acids: CASSLGGRFAGELFF.

V gene TRBV21-1 combines with J gene TRBJ1-1; the table's D gene call, TRBD1, was not cross checked with the DNA. TRBV21-1 is a documented pseudogene. This CDR3 has 13 amino acids. Here the CDR3 DNA reads TGTGCCACCCCGCCAGGGGGCCACACTGAAGCTTTCTTT. Protein sequence: CATPPGGHTEAFF.

This chain uses TRBV19 with TRBJ2-7, with a possible D match to TRBD1 (6 bases). V lost 2 bases to trimming and J lost 9 bases, with 17 bases between them. This CDR3 has 14 residues. Germline CDR1 LNHDA, CDR2 SQIVND (reference sequence). As DNA, the CDR3 is TGTGCCAGTAGTATATCCGGACAGTCTCCCTCGCAGTACTTC. It specifies CASSISGQSPSQYF.

The V and J genes are TRBV6-6 and TRBJ1-1; 8 nucleotides align to TRBD1. Germline V CDR1 and CDR2: MNHNY, SVGAGI (reference sequence). This CDR3 spans 13 amino acids. After removal of 10 bases from V and 4 bases from J, the junction contained 8 bases not matched to a gene. CDR3 DNA: TGTGCCACCGACAGGGGATTGGGCACTGAAGCTTTCTTT. It is translated as CATDRGLGTEAFF.

The DNA of the CDR3 is TGTGCCAGCAGCTTAGGGCCAGGGGGCGGAAGGGGAGATACGCAGTATTTT. It translates to CASSLGPGGGRGDTQYF. The gene calls are TRBV7-2 and TRBJ2-3; 8 nucleotides align to TRBD1. The CDR3 length is 17 residues. The V gene end was trimmed by 1 base and the J gene end by 5 bases; junction bases not matched to a gene: 11. CDR1 and CDR2 from the germline V gene are SGHTA and FQGNSA.

The chain recombines TRBV21-1 with TRBJ2-7; whether TRBD2, the table's D call, matches the DNA was not checked. TRBV21-1 is a pseudogene locus. CDR3 length equals 23 residues. The CDR3 here is CASSKQRLAGGPRTGTNPYEQYF. As DNA, the CDR3 is TGTGCCAGCAGCAAACAAAGACTAGCGGGAGGTCCCCGAACTGGTACGAACCCGTACGAGCAGTACTTC.

J is TRBJ1-1 and V is TRBV5-6; possibly TRBD1 for D (5 bases). The germline V and J ends were trimmed by 3 bases and 2 bases, with 14 bases remaining between them. This CDR3 region has 15 residues. CDR1 is SGHDT, CDR2 YYEEEE, per germline. This CDR3 reads CASSWGPMGNTEAFF. Here the CDR3 DNA reads TGTGCCAGCAGCTGGGGCCCGATGGGAAACACTGAAGCTTTCTTT.

V is TRBV10-3 and J is TRBJ1-2; D may be TRBD1 (5 bases). Trimming cost V 3 bases and J 8 bases, with 13 bases left between them. Germline-derived CDR1 and CDR2 are ENHRY and SYGVKD. There are 13 residues in the CDR3. This CDR3 is CAISEGQGSGYTF. The CDR3 DNA follows: TGTGCCATCAGTGAAGGGCAGGGTAGCGGCTACACCTTC.

V usage is TRBV6-5 and J usage is TRBJ1-1, with 9 bases matching TRBD1. The CDR3 sequence is 12 residues long. CDR1 and CDR2 (germline): MNHEY, SVGAGI. The ends lost 7 bases at V and 8 bases at J; junction bases unmatched: 5. The CDR3 protein is CASTTGTGEAFF. The CDR3 region has the DNA TGTGCCAGCACCACCGGGACAGGGGAAGCTTTCTTT.

The chain employs TRBV11-3 and TRBJ2-2; D unclear. The germline V gene has CDR1 SGHNT and CDR2 YENEEA. The V end lost 6 bases, the J end lost 1 base, and 12 bases lay between the germline ends. The length of the CDR3 is 15 residues. CDR3 nucleotides: TGTGCCAGCAGTCCCCTGAGAGGGAACACCGGGGAGCTGTTTTTT. Protein sequence: CASSPLRGNTGELFF. Filled out from reference TRBV11-3 and TRBJ2-2, the complete variable domain reads EAGVVQSPRYKIIEKKQPVAFWCNPISGHNTLYWYLQNLGQGPELLIRYENEEAVDDSQLPKDRFSAERLKGVDSTLKIQPAELGDSAVYLCASSPLRGNTGELFFGEGSRLTVL.

V usage is TRBV7-9 and J usage is TRBJ2-3, with 7 bases fitting TRBD2. Germline values: CDR1 SEHNR, CDR2 FQNEAQ (reference sequence). The CDR3 length is 16 residues. Trimming at V came to 5 bases and at J to 5 bases, leaving 13 bases not matched to a gene. The CDR3 loop reads CASSTLKRDRVDTQYF. CDR3 in DNA: TGTGCCAGCAGCACCCTAAAGCGGGATCGAGTAGATACGCAGTATTTT.

The genes are TRBV5-1 and TRBJ1-2; perhaps TRBD1 as D (6 bases). V lost 1 base and J lost 5, with 12 bases in between. Germline V CDR1 and CDR2: SGHRS, YFSETQ. The CDR3 sequence is 14 residues long. The CDR3 loop is CASSLRQEGYGYTF. The CDR3 DNA reads as TGCGCCAGCAGCTTGAGACAGGAAGGTTATGGCTACACCTTC. The full variable domain, rest sourced from reference TRBV5-1 and TRBJ1-2, is KAGVTQTPRYLIKTRGQQVTLSCSPISGHRSVSWYQQTPGQGLQFLFEYFSETQRNKGNFPGRFSGRQFSNSRSEMNVSTLELGDSALYLCASSLRQEGYGYTFGSGTRLTVV.

The chain links TRBV4-1 to TRBJ2-1; a weak D match, TRBD2 (6 bases). CDR3 size: 15 residues. Germline V gene lookup returns CDR1 MGHRA and CDR2 YSYEKL. Trimming stripped 0 bases from V and 12 bases from J, with 18 bases between. The CDR3 here is CASSQDLDSGTPQFF. As DNA, the CDR3 is TGCGCCAGCAGCCAAGATCTGGACTCCGGGACTCCGCAGTTCTTC.

J is TRBJ2-7 and V is TRBV27; the match to TRBD1 covers 9 bases. With V trimmed by 3 bases and J by 2 bases, 2 bases remained unmatched. Per germline, CDR1 MNHEY and CDR2 SMNVEV (reference sequence). This CDR3 region has 14 residues. CDR3: CASSLGQGPYEQYF. CDR3 coding DNA: TGTGCCAGCAGTTTGGGACAGGGCCCCTACGAGCAGTACTTC.